These 30 T cell receptor beta chains came from one sample sequenced in a study of monozygotic twins with cystic fibrosis. Measured with immunoSEQ multiplex PCR; TCRdb has only the in-frame clones, and not every one. The sample carries 20,000 to 25,000 clones, 97% recorded once. Sequenced input: blood. The receptors here all came from a girl between 10 and 17 years old with cystic fibrosis.

This chain connects TRBV5-1 to TRBJ2-3; D ambiguous. Trimming left V 3 bases short and J 0 bases short, with 23 bases between. This CDR3 contains 19 residues. Germline V gene sequence: CDR1 SGHRS, CDR2 YFSETQ. CDR3 sequence: CASSSVILRSGYSTDTQYF. Here the CDR3 DNA reads TGCGCCAGCAGCTCCGTAATACTAAGATCGGGTTACAGCACAGATACGCAGTATTTT.

The chain couples TRBV4-1 to TRBJ2-1; TRBD1 matches 12 bases. The V gene's germline CDR1 is MGHRA and CDR2 YSYEKL. CDR3 length: 15 residues. The V gene end was trimmed by 4 bases and the J gene end by 7 bases; junction bases not matched to a gene: 5. DNA of the CDR3: TGCGCCAGCAGCCTGCCGGGACAGGGGGCAAATGAGCAGTTCTTC. It encodes CASSLPGQGANEQFF.

Only one count was recorded for this clone. This sequence joins TRBV28 and TRBJ2-7, with 7 bases lining up with TRBD1. Germline V gene data show CDR1 as MDHEN and CDR2 as SYDVKM. The CDR3 runs to 14 residues. Unmatched junction bases numbered 12, after V lost 6 bases and J lost 7 bases. CDR3 DNA sequence: TGTGCCAGCAGCCCGGGACAGATGACGGGAGAGCAGTACTTC. The encoded protein is CASSPGQMTGEQYF.

This rearrangement joins TRBV30 to TRBJ2-7; D is undetermined. V was clipped by 4 bases and J by 1 base, with 8 bases between them. This CDR3 has 12 amino acids. Germline V gene data show CDR1 as GTSNPN and CDR2 as SVGIG (reference sequence). The CDR3 sequence: CAWNGASYEQYF. CDR3 in DNA: TGTGCCTGGAACGGCGCTTCCTACGAGCAGTACTTC.

The CDR3 DNA is TGTGCCAGCAGCCCGGGACAGAACTATGGCTACACCTTC. As protein: CASSPGQNYGYTF. The J gene is TRBJ1-2, the V gene TRBV11-2; TRBD1 aligns across 7 bases. Germline trimming cut 5 bases from V and 2 bases from J; bases unmatched to any gene: 2. Germline CDR1 reads SGHAT; CDR2 reads FQNNGV. The CDR3 is 13 residues long. The full variable domain, with the rest looked up from reference TRBV11-2 and TRBJ1-2, is EAGVAQSPRYKIIEKRQSVAFWCNPISGHATLYWYQQILGQGPKLLIQFQNNGVVDDSQLPKDRFSAERLKGVDSTLKIQPAKLEDSAVYLCASSPGQNYGYTFGSGTRLTVV.

CDR3 sequence: CASSLSFSGGTDTQYF. The CDR3 DNA is TGCGCCAGCAGCCTGTCCTTCAGCGGAGGCACAGATACGCAGTATTTT. The gene calls are TRBV5-1 and TRBJ2-3; D is possibly TRBD2 (5 bases). CDR1 and CDR2 (germline): SGHRS, YFSETQ. This CDR3 is 16 amino acids long. V was clipped by 4 bases and J by 1 base, with 16 bases between them.

The chain uses TRBV5-4 and TRBJ2-7, with TRBD1 as a possible D gene (6 bases). This CDR3 has 13 amino acids. The germline CDR1 and CDR2 sequences are SGHNT and YYREEE (reference sequence). The V end was cut by 4 bases, the J end by 2 bases, with 10 bases between. The CDR3 is CASSPQGTYEQYV. In DNA, the CDR3 is TGTGCCAGCAGCCCCCAGGGGACCTACGAGCAGTACGTC.

The rearrangement links TRBV18 to TRBJ2-7; TRBD1 might be the D (5 bases). Germline lookup yields CDR1 KGHSH and CDR2 LQKENI. The V gene lost 5 bases and the J gene lost 4 bases, with 9 bases spanning the gap. The CDR3 has 12 residues. The CDR3 coding sequence is TGTGCCAGCTCAACAGGTGTGTACGAGCAGTACTTC. Protein: CASSTGVYEQYF.

This chain joins TRBV15 and TRBJ1-3, with D tentatively TRBD1 (6 bases). This CDR3 has 15 amino acids. V shed 1 base and J shed 4 bases, with 11 bases lying between them. CDR1 is LNHNV and CDR2 is YYDKDF in the germline V gene (reference sequence). CDR3 loop: CATSRGTDTGNTIYF. The CDR3 DNA sequence: TGTGCCACCAGCAGAGGGACAGATACGGGAAACACCATATATTTT.

The genes are TRBV5-6 and TRBJ2-1; D unresolved. This CDR3 comprises 14 residues. V shed 0 bases and J shed 6 bases, with 10 bases lying between them. CDR1 and CDR2 from the germline V gene are SGHDT and YYEEEE. In DNA, the CDR3 is TGTGCCAGCAGCTTGGCCGGACCTACCAATGAGCAGTTCTTC. Protein product: CASSLAGPTNEQFF.

This sequence joins TRBV10-3 and TRBJ1-4; no clear D gene. V lost 5 bases, J lost 5 bases, and 15 bases lay in between. Germline V gives CDR1 ENHRY, CDR2 SYGVKD. The CDR3 is 15 residues long. In DNA form, the CDR3 reads TGTGCCATCAGTCAGACAAGCCGTATCAATGAAAAACTGTTTTTT. This translates into CAISQTSRINEKLFF.

This chain uses TRBV30 with TRBJ2-1; D is tentatively TRBD1 or TRBD2 (5 bases each). Germline assignment: CDR1 GTSNPN and CDR2 SVGIG (reference sequence). The CDR3 sequence is 13 residues long. V lost 8 bases and J 7 bases, leaving 18 bases between the germline ends. DNA for the CDR3: TGTGCCGCATACAGACAGAGGGGAAATGAGCAGTTCTTC. This translates into CAAYRQRGNEQFF.

In nucleotides, the CDR3 is TGCGCCAGCAGCCAAGTAGGAGTGGGCCCAGATACGCAGTATTTT. This sequence encodes CASSQVGVGPDTQYF. The rearrangement uses TRBV4-1 and TRBJ2-3, with D unresolved. Trimming shortened V by 1 base and J by 4 bases, and 12 bases separated the two germline ends. In germline, CDR1 is MGHRA, CDR2 YSYEKL. CDR3 length equals 15 residues.

The chain employs TRBV6-5 and TRBJ2-7; TRBD1 agrees at 9 bases. From germline, CDR1 is MNHEY and CDR2 SVGAGI. The CDR3 totals 15 residues. V lost 0 bases, J lost 7 bases, and 7 bases stayed unmatched. CDR3 nucleotides: TGTGCCAGCAGTTACTCTGGGACAGGGCTCCGGGAGCAGTACTTC. It translates to CASSYSGTGLREQYF.

In this sample, this clone turned up once. The chain has TRBV9 and TRBJ2-1; perhaps TRBD1 as D (5 bases). The CDR3 sequence is 16 residues long. Germline V gene lookup returns CDR1 SGDLS and CDR2 YYNGEE. V was cut by 0 bases and J by 0 bases, with 10 bases left in between. DNA for the CDR3: TGTGCCAGCAGCGTAGGGGGCAGTAGCTCCTACAATGAGCAGTTCTTC. Translating gives CASSVGGSSSYNEQFF. Looking up the rest from reference TRBV9 and TRBJ2-1 gives the full variable domain: DSGVTQTPKHLITATGQRVTLRCSPRSGDLSVYWYQQSLDQGLQFLIQYYNGEERAKGNILERFSAQQFPDLHSELNLSSLELGDSALYFCASSVGGSSSYNEQFFGPGTRLTVL.

J is TRBJ1-2 and V is TRBV28; tentatively, D is TRBD1 (5 bases). The CDR3 has 13 residues. V was shortened by 11 bases and J by 5 bases, with 18 bases between the two germline ends. Germline V gene sequence: CDR1 MDHEN, CDR2 SYDVKM. CDR3 residues: CAGTDSWGYGYTF. In nucleotides, the CDR3 is TGTGCCGGAACTGACAGTTGGGGATATGGCTACACCTTC.

The V gene is TRBV30, the J gene TRBJ2-3; D is unclear. The V and J ends lost 3 bases and 0 bases respectively, with 13 bases between them. Per germline, CDR1 GTSNPN and CDR2 SVGIG (reference sequence). There are 15 residues in the CDR3. The DNA for the CDR3 is TGTGCCTGGAGGGGTTTTCGAACTAGCACAGATACGCAGTATTTT. This translates into CAWRGFRTSTDTQYF.

The chain combines TRBV2 with TRBJ1-5, with TRBD1 matching 9 bases. The CDR3 runs 15 residues. V trimming: 6 bases; J trimming: 4 bases; junction bases outside the gene matches: 7. Per germline, CDR1 SNHLY and CDR2 FYNNEI. The DNA for the CDR3 is TGTGCCAGCAGAACCGGGACAGGGCCGAATCAGCCCCAGCATTTT. Protein: CASRTGTGPNQPQHF.

The chain is built from TRBV5-6 and TRBJ1-3; tentatively, D is TRBD1 (6 bases). Trimming took off 5 bases at V and 2 bases at J, with 11 bases between the two ends. The germline V gene encodes CDR1 SGHDT and CDR2 YYEEEE. The CDR3 consists of 14 residues. Written as DNA, the CDR3 is TGTGCCAGCAGTCTGGGGGCTCCTGGAAACACCATATATTTT. As protein: CASSLGAPGNTIYF.

The rearrangement links TRBV2 to TRBJ2-7, with 8 bases that match TRBD2. The CDR3 runs to 15 residues. CDR1 is SNHLY and CDR2 is FYNNEI in the germline V gene. The J segment lost 2 bases and the V segment lost 8 bases, leaving 11 bases of the junction unmatched. The CDR3: CASCMGVAGTYEQYV. The CDR3 region has the DNA TGTGCCAGCTGTATGGGGGTAGCGGGGACCTACGAGCAGTACGTC.

This rearrangement joins TRBV5-1 to TRBJ1-1; TRBD1 matches 9 bases. V lost 3 bases and J lost 4; bases outside the gene matches: 4. Germline V CDR1 and CDR2: SGHRS, YFSETQ. The CDR3 runs to 14 residues. CDR3 residues: CASSWGTGSTEAFF. For the CDR3, the DNA is TGCGCCAGCAGCTGGGGGACAGGGAGCACTGAAGCTTTCTTT.

J is TRBJ1-1 and V is TRBV7-2, with TRBD1 matching over 8 bases. The CDR3 has 14 amino acids. The V gene end was trimmed by 6 bases and the J gene end by 4 bases; junction bases not matched to a gene: 7. CDR1 SGHTA and CDR2 FQGNSA come from the germline V gene. The CDR3 loop reads CASSYLTGGTEAFF. In DNA, the CDR3 is TGTGCCAGCAGTTACCTCACAGGGGGCACTGAAGCTTTCTTT.

The chain employs TRBV30 and TRBJ2-7; 7 positions agree with TRBD2. Germline CDR1 and CDR2: GTSNPN and SVGIG (reference sequence). The CDR3 is 12 residues long. The ends lost 0 bases at V and 5 bases at J; junction bases unmatched: 1. CDR3 nucleotides: TGTGCCTGGAGTGTGGGGGGGAACGAGCAGTACTTC. Amino acid sequence: CAWSVGGNEQYF.

This clone was found once. The junction differs from germline at one of its ends, possibly a read error. The rearrangement joins TRBV6-5 to TRBJ2-6, with unresolved D. The germline V gene encodes CDR1 MNHEY and CDR2 SVGAGI. The CDR3 extends over 13 amino acids. The CDR3 bases are TGTGCCAGCAGGTACTCTGGGGCCAACGTCCTGACTTTC. Translated: CASRYSGANVLTF.

The chain employs TRBV28 and TRBJ2-1; D uncertain. V was shortened by 4 bases and J by 0 bases, with 25 bases between the two germline ends. Germline CDR1 is MDHEN and CDR2 is SYDVKM. The CDR3 consists of 20 residues. The CDR3 reads CASSSVRSLDGSSSYNEQFF. The CDR3 DNA is TGTGCCAGCAGTTCCGTTCGATCCCTGGACGGTTCAAGCTCCTACAATGAGCAGTTCTTC.

This chain connects TRBV5-6 to TRBJ1-2, with D possibly TRBD1 on 5 matching bases. In germline, CDR1 is SGHDT, CDR2 YYEEEE. Deletions cut 0 bases from V and 7 bases from J, with 22 bases between. CDR3 length: 17 amino acids. This chain's CDR3 is CASSLVPLWQQARGYTF. The CDR3 DNA reads as TGTGCCAGCAGCTTGGTGCCTCTGTGGCAACAGGCCCGTGGCTACACCTTC.

The rearrangement links TRBV7-9 to TRBJ2-3; D is perhaps TRBD2 (5 bases). Looked up from germline, CDR1 is SEHNR and CDR2 is FQNEAQ (reference sequence). V lost 4 bases, J lost 3 bases, and 17 bases lay in between. This CDR3 is built from 16 residues. The CDR3 protein is CASSSTRVEGTDTQYF. Here the CDR3 DNA reads TGTGCCAGCAGCTCGACACGAGTAGAGGGTACAGATACGCAGTATTTT. The variable domain in full, completed from reference TRBV7-9 and TRBJ2-3, reads DTGVSQNPRHKITKRGQNVTFRCDPISEHNRLYWYRQTLGQGPEFLTYFQNEAQLEKSRLLSDRFSAERPKGSFSTLEIQRTEQGDSAMYLCASSSTRVEGTDTQYFGPGTRLTVL.

J is TRBJ2-2 and V is TRBV9; possible D gene TRBD1, 5 bases. The CDR3 spans 14 residues. V was pared by 5 bases and J by 0 bases, with 8 bases between. The germline gives CDR1 SGDLS, CDR2 YYNGEE. CDR3 sequence (DNA): TGTGCCAGCAGTAGGGGTTCGAACACCGGGGAGCTGTTTTTT. Protein product: CASSRGSNTGELFF.

The J gene is TRBJ1-5, the V gene TRBV9; 7 bases are a match to TRBD1. Germline values: CDR1 SGDLS, CDR2 YYNGEE. The CDR3 has 14 residues. The trim removed 4 bases at V and 2 bases at J, leaving 3 bases unmatched. The CDR3 DNA reads as TGTGCCAGCAGCCGACAGGGTGGCAATCAGCCCCAGCATTTT. Encoded protein: CASSRQGGNQPQHF.

The rearrangement uses TRBV6-5 and TRBJ2-1; 8 bases match TRBD1. Trimming removed 4 bases from V and 6 bases from J; junction bases left unmatched: 8. Germline CDR1 MNHEY, CDR2 SVGAGI. This CDR3 contains 15 residues. CDR3 protein: CASSFGQGEANEQFF. CDR3 DNA: TGTGCCAGCAGTTTCGGACAGGGAGAAGCCAATGAGCAGTTCTTC.